One and the same sample provided the 16 T cell receptor beta chains below, sequenced in a study of shared clonotypes between healthy human individuals. This table comes from immunoSEQ multiplex PCR, and its TCRdb copy is limited to in-frame clones, with some not included. The sample lists about 2.4 million clones, approximately 93% occurring once. The sample consisted of naive CD4+ T cells from PBMCs. Regarding subset: CD45RA+ positively selected. The source of these receptors is a young man in good health. Some clones in this sample may be carry-over from other donors' samples.

The chain combines TRBV13 with TRBJ2-1; perhaps TRBD1 as D (6 bases). The length of the CDR3 is 12 residues. Germline V lookup: CDR1 PRHDT, CDR2 FYEKMQ (reference sequence). V was trimmed by 8 bases and J by 6 bases, leaving 11 bases between them. Here the CDR3 reads CASARGSNEQFF. The CDR3 coding sequence is TGTGCCAGCGCAAGGGGGTCCAATGAGCAGTTCTTC.

The rearrangement uses TRBV11-3 and TRBJ2-1; D gene ambiguous. V was cut by 5 bases and J by 3 bases, with 8 bases left in between. Germline V gene sequence: CDR1 SGHNT, CDR2 YENEEA. This CDR3 comprises 13 residues. CDR3 amino acids: CASSLRIYNEQFF. DNA for the CDR3: TGTGCCAGCAGCCTCAGGATCTACAATGAGCAGTTCTTC. Drawing the rest from reference TRBV11-3 and TRBJ2-1, the complete variable domain is EAGVVQSPRYKIIEKKQPVAFWCNPISGHNTLYWYLQNLGQGPELLIRYENEEAVDDSQLPKDRFSAERLKGVDSTLKIQPAELGDSAVYLCASSLRIYNEQFFGPGTRLTVL.

This rearrangement joins TRBV28 to TRBJ2-4, with D maybe TRBD1 (6 bases). With 1 base removed from V and 0 bases from J, the gap between germline ends came to 16 bases. The germline V gene encodes CDR1 MDHEN and CDR2 SYDVKM. The CDR3 extends over 18 amino acids. The CDR3 loop reads CASSLLRIPGVAKNIQYF. The CDR3, as DNA: TGTGCCAGCAGTTTATTACGGATCCCAGGGGTAGCCAAAAACATTCAGTACTTC. Full variable domain (rest looked up from reference TRBV28 and TRBJ2-4): DVKVTQSSRYLVKRTGEKVFLECVQDMDHENMFWYRQDPGLGLRLIYFSYDVKMKEKGDIPEGYSVSREKKERFSLILESASTNQTSMYLCASSLLRIPGVAKNIQYFGAGTRLSVL.

The chain employs TRBV28 and TRBJ2-5; the match to TRBD2 covers 7 bases. Trimming cost V 6 bases and J 1 base; bases outside gene matches: 2. The germline V gene has CDR1 MDHEN and CDR2 SYDVKM. The CDR3 runs 13 residues. The CDR3 here is CASSTSAQETQYF. The CDR3 region has the DNA TGTGCCAGCAGCACTAGCGCCCAAGAGACCCAGTACTTC.

This clone appeared a single time. CDR3: CASSHETTDTQYF. The CDR3 DNA reads TGTGCCAGCTCCCACGAAACCACAGATACGCAGTATTTT. This chain connects TRBV18 to TRBJ2-3; D unresolved. The V end was cut by 6 bases, the J end by 2 bases, with 9 bases between. Germline values: CDR1 KGHSH, CDR2 LQKENI. The CDR3 extends over 13 amino acids.

Concerning this clone itself: In the same sample, other DNA sequences code for this CDR3. This rearrangement joins TRBV7-3 to TRBJ2-3; 10 bases agree with TRBD2. Trimming at V came to 5 bases and at J to 1 base, leaving 0 bases not matched to a gene. Germline V gives CDR1 SGHTA, CDR2 FQGTGA. The CDR3 has 14 residues. The DNA of the CDR3 is TGTGCCAGCAGCCTAGCGGGAGGCACAGATACGCAGTATTTT. Amino acids: CASSLAGGTDTQYF.

The chain joins TRBV7-9 to TRBJ1-2; D may be TRBD1 (6 bases). The germline gives CDR1 SEHNR, CDR2 FQNEAQ (reference sequence). This CDR3 is 14 amino acids long. V was clipped by 3 bases and J by 5 bases, with 13 bases between them. CDR3 in DNA: TGTGCCAGCAGCTTGGACAGTCGTCGATATGGCTACACCTTC. It yields the protein CASSLDSRRYGYTF.

V is TRBV25-1 and J is TRBJ2-1, with 9 bases matching TRBD2. The CDR3 consists of 15 residues. After removal of 4 bases from V and 5 bases from J, the junction contained 6 bases not matched to a gene. Germline assignment: CDR1 MGHDK and CDR2 SYGVNS. This CDR3 is CASSGRAGGHNEQFF. In DNA form, the CDR3 reads TGTGCCAGCAGTGGTAGGGCGGGAGGGCACAATGAGCAGTTCTTC.

The chain links TRBV19 to TRBJ2-1, with 8 bases aligning to TRBD2. This CDR3 has 15 residues. The germline V gene has CDR1 LNHDA and CDR2 SQIVND (reference sequence). The trim removed 5 bases at V and 8 bases at J, leaving 11 bases unmatched. CDR3 in DNA: TGTGCCAGTAGTCCCCGGGTAGCGGGAATCTATGAGCAGTTCTTC. As protein: CASSPRVAGIYEQFF.

Only a few counts were recorded for this clone. The rearrangement joins TRBV29-1 to TRBJ1-1; D not resolved. Germline V gene sequence: CDR1 SQVTM, CDR2 ANQGSEA. V was shortened by 5 bases and J by 7 bases, with 17 bases between the two germline ends. This CDR3 spans 13 amino acids. The CDR3 spells CSVMLWTGREAFF. CDR3 coding DNA: TGCAGCGTTATGCTCTGGACGGGCCGTGAAGCTTTCTTT.

The rearrangement joins TRBV4-1 to TRBJ2-3; TRBD1 matches 7 bases. V was pared by 4 bases and J by 4 bases, with 5 bases of the junction left unmatched. Germline V gene lookup returns CDR1 MGHRA and CDR2 YSYEKL. The CDR3 has 14 amino acids. The CDR3 region is CASSLPQGPDTQYF. In DNA form, the CDR3 reads TGCGCCAGCAGCCTGCCACAGGGGCCAGATACGCAGTATTTT.

This rearrangement joins TRBV7-3 to TRBJ2-2; D is tentatively TRBD1 or TRBD2 (5 bases each). The CDR3 is made up of 15 amino acids. The germline gives CDR1 SGHTA, CDR2 FQGTGA. The V gene lost 4 bases and the J gene lost 6 bases, with 15 bases spanning the gap. The CDR3, as DNA: TGTGCCAGCAGCTCCCTAGGGTGGGACGCCGGGGAGCTGTTTTTT. It yields the protein CASSSLGWDAGELFF.

The J gene is TRBJ2-7, the V gene TRBV25-1; 8 bases are a match to TRBD2. In germline, CDR1 is MGHDK, CDR2 SYGVNS. This CDR3 comprises 16 residues. J lost 6 bases, V lost 2 bases, and 12 bases had no gene match. The CDR3 protein is CASSEGGTRGLLEQYF. For the CDR3, the DNA is TGTGCCAGCAGTGAAGGGGGGACTAGAGGGCTTCTCGAGCAGTACTTC.

This chain joins TRBV6-4 and TRBJ2-3, with TRBD2 matching 12 bases. This CDR3 spans 18 amino acids. The J segment lost 5 bases and the V segment lost 7 bases, leaving 16 bases of the junction unmatched. Germline V gene sequence: CDR1 MRHNA, CDR2 SNTAGT. The DNA of the CDR3 is TGTGCCAGCACCGAGCGGGGGTCCACTAGCGGGAGGATAGATACGCAGTATTTT. The encoded protein is CASTERGSTSGRIDTQYF.

The chain carries TRBV2 and TRBJ2-7; TRBD1 matches at 8 bases. With 8 bases clipped from V and 6 bases from J, the junction kept 12 bases outside the gene matches. There are 14 residues in the CDR3. Germline V gene lookup returns CDR1 SNHLY and CDR2 FYNNEI. CDR3 region: CASGVDRDRGEQYF. The DNA for the CDR3 is TGTGCCAGCGGAGTGGACAGGGATAGGGGCGAGCAGTACTTC.

V and J are TRBV28 and TRBJ2-1, with a weak D call TRBD2 (6 bases). This CDR3 is built from 15 residues. CDR1 MDHEN and CDR2 SYDVKM come from the germline V gene. V lost 3 bases and J 9 bases, leaving 18 bases between the germline ends. The CDR3 bases are TGTGCCAGCAGTTTGGGACTCAAGGAAGTTAGTGAGCAGTTCTTC. It is translated as CASSLGLKEVSEQFF.